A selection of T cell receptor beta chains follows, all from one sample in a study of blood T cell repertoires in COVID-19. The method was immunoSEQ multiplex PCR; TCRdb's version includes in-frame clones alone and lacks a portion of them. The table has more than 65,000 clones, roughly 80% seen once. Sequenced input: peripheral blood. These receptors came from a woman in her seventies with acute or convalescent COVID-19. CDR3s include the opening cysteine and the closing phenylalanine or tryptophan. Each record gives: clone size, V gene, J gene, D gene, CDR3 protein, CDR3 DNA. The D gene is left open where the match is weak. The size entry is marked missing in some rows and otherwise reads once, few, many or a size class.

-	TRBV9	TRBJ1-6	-	CASSLRQSNSPLHF	TGTGCCAGCAGCCTAAGACAGTCTAATTCACCCCTCCACTTT
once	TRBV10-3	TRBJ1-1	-	CAISRIGAEAFF	TGTGCCATCAGTCGAATAGGGGCTGAAGCTTTCTTT
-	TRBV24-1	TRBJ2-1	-	CATKPGQSGEQFF	TGTGCCACCAAGCCAGGACAGTCAGGGGAGCAGTTCTTC
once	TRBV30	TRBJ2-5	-	CAWSSGGETQYF	TGTGCCTGGAGCTCCGGAGGGGAGACCCAGTACTTC
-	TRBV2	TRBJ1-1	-	CASSASSIPNTEAFF	TGTGCCAGCAGTGCTTCAAGCATTCCGAACACTGAAGCTTTCTTT
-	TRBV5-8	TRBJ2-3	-	CASSLPRQVGTDTQYF	TGTGCCAGCAGCTTGCCAAGACAGGTGGGGACAGATACGCAGTATTTT
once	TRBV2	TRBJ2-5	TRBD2	CASSVPLAGDRETQYF	TGTGCCAGCAGTGTACCCCTAGCGGGAGATCGGGAGACCCAGTACTTC
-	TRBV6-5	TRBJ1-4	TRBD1	CASSLTGTAASLMFF	TGTGCCAGCAGCCTTACCGGGACAGCGGCTTCTTTGATGTTTTTT
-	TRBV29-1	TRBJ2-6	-	CSVSREGLSSGANVLTF	TGCAGCGTGTCCAGGGAAGGTCTGTCCTCTGGGGCCAACGTCCTGACTTTC
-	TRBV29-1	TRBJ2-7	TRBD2	CSVIEGGSYEQYF	TGCAGCGTTATCGAGGGAGGGTCCTACGAGCAGTACTTC
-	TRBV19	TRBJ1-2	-	CASSKRTESQGYTF	TGTGCCAGTAGTAAACGGACAGAATCCCAAGGCTACACCTTC
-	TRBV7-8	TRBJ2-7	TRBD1	CASSGNRGQVDEQYF	TGTGCCAGCAGCGGTAACAGGGGGCAGGTCGACGAGCAGTACTTC
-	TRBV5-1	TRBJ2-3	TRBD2	CASSLEAGVSTDTQYF	TGCGCCAGCAGCTTGGAGGCGGGAGTGAGCACAGATACGCAGTATTTT
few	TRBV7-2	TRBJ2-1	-	CASSLQRENEQFF	TGTGCCAGCAGCTTACAGCGTGAGAATGAGCAGTTCTTC
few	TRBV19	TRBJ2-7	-	CASSNGRGTYEQYF	TGTGCCAGTAGTAATGGCAGGGGAACCTACGAGCAGTACTTC
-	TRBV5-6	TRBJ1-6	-	CASSLGQGSWSPLHF	TGTGCCAGCAGCTTGGGTCAGGGTTCTTGGTCACCCCTCCACTTT
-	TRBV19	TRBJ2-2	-	CASSPGSDTGELFF	TGTGCCAGTAGCCCCGGGAGTGACACCGGGGAGCTGTTTTTT
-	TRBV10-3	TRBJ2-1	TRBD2	CASLPGTSGRTSYNEQFF	TGTGCCAGCCTTCCGGGGACTAGCGGGAGGACCTCCTACAATGAGCAGTTCTTC